This T cell receptor beta chain was retrieved from a study of blood T cell repertoires in COVID-19. This CDR3 spans 14 amino acids. Germline V lookup: CDR1 SGHTA, CDR2 FQGNSA. Remarks on this clone: The junction departs from the called germline gene at one end, perhaps through a read error.

Here immunoSEQ multiplex PCR was the method, and the copy in TCRdb shows in-frame clones only, minus some. The sample gives about 380,000 clones, 70% to 90% of which show up once; approximately 1.3% is in the top ten. V gene TRBV7-2 combines with J gene TRBJ2-3, with D maybe TRBD2 (5 bases). Sequenced: PBMCs or T cells enriched from blood (not recorded which). The receptor comes from a man aged 25-45 years who had recovered from COVID-19. CDR3 in DNA: TGTGCCAGCAGCCCACGGGATTTCACAAATACGCAGTATTTT. It codes for CASSPRDFTNTQYF.